One sample yielded the 22 T cell receptor beta chains listed below, sequenced in a study of shared clonotypes between healthy human individuals (dated by TCRdb to 2019 to 2021). Libraries were constructed by the immunoSEQ multiplex PCR assay. Not all clones reach the TCRdb copy of this immuneACCESS table, which keeps in-frame sequences only. Checked studies attribute under half of the gap to unresolved V genes and leave the rest unexplained. The sample has about 470,000 clones on record, about 85% of them singletons. The ten largest clonotypes hold about 13% of the sample. Material for sequencing was PBMCs. Receptor source: a woman between 35 and 50 years old in good health. Some clones in this sample may be carry-over from other donors' samples.

This CDR3 is CSVVGTGFDNEQFF. The CDR3 region has the DNA TGCAGCGTTGTAGGGACAGGATTCGACAATGAGCAGTTCTTC. The chain couples TRBV29-1 to TRBJ2-1; TRBD1 matches at 8 bases. CDR3 length equals 14 residues. Per germline, CDR1 SQVTM and CDR2 ANQGSEA. With V trimmed by 4 bases and J by 5 bases, 7 bases remained unmatched.

The V gene is TRBV16, the J gene TRBJ1-5, with D possibly TRBD1 on 5 matching bases. Germline V gives CDR1 KGHSY, CDR2 FQNENV. CDR3 size: 14 residues. The V end lost 0 bases, the J end lost 5 bases, and 8 bases lay between the germline ends. This CDR3 reads CASSQSGTDQPQHF. CDR3 sequence (DNA): TGTGCCAGCAGCCAATCGGGGACCGATCAGCCCCAGCATTTT.

The J gene is TRBJ2-3, the V gene TRBV7-9; D unresolved. V was trimmed by 0 bases and J by 6 bases, leaving 22 bases between them. From germline, CDR1 is SEHNR and CDR2 FQNEAQ (reference sequence). This CDR3 comprises 18 residues. As DNA, the CDR3 is TGTGCCAGCAGCTTAGCGATCTGGGGTACACGGGTCGCGGATACGCAGTATTTT. The encoded protein is CASSLAIWGTRVADTQYF.

In this sample, this clone turned up once. The rearrangement uses TRBV9 and TRBJ2-5, with a possible D match to TRBD2 (6 bases). The ends were cut back, 0 bases at V and 5 bases at J, with 11 bases in the middle. This CDR3 is 14 amino acids long. CDR1 is SGDLS and CDR2 is YYNGEE in the germline V gene. CDR3 sequence reads: CASSVEAGRETQYF. The CDR3 bases are TGTGCCAGCAGCGTAGAGGCAGGGAGGGAGACCCAGTACTTC.

The rearrangement uses TRBV27 and TRBJ1-4; 10 bases are shared with TRBD1. CDR3 size: 14 residues. V dropped 8 bases and J dropped 8; count of bases not matched to a gene: 8. Germline CDR1 and CDR2: MNHEY and SMNVEV (reference sequence). The DNA for the CDR3 is TGTGCCAGCGCCGGGACAGGGGTTGGAGAAAAACTGTTTTTT. Amino acids: CASAGTGVGEKLFF. The variable domain in full, with the rest retrieved from reference TRBV27 and TRBJ1-4, is EAQVTQNPRYLITVTGKKLTVTCSQNMNHEYMSWYRQDPGLGLRQIYYSMNVEVTDKGDVPEGYKVSRKEKRNFPLILESPSPNQTSLYFCASAGTGVGEKLFFGSGTQLSVL.

This clone was seen only once. The gene calls are TRBV19 and TRBJ2-7, with TRBD2 as a possible D gene (5 bases). Trimming shortened V by 4 bases and J by 3 bases, and 19 bases separated the two germline ends. The CDR3 spans 16 residues. The germline gives CDR1 LNHDA, CDR2 SQIVND (reference sequence). CDR3: CASSNQAGGTSYEQYF. CDR3 DNA sequence: TGTGCCAGTAGTAATCAGGCGGGTGGAACTAGCTACGAGCAGTACTTC. Variable domain in full (rest from reference TRBV19 and TRBJ2-7): DGGITQSPKYLFRKEGQNVTLSCEQNLNHDAMYWYRQDPGQGLRLIYYSQIVNDFQKGDIAEGYSVSREKKESFPLTVTSAQKNPTAFYLCASSNQAGGTSYEQYFGPGTRLTVT.

CDR3 protein: CSATGSMNTEAFF. The CDR3 bases are TGCAGCGCCACGGGCAGCATGAACACTGAAGCTTTCTTT. The chain recombines TRBV29-1 with TRBJ1-1; D is undetermined. The germline V and J ends were trimmed by 7 bases and 0 bases, with 12 bases remaining between them. CDR3 length: 13 amino acids. The germline CDR1 and CDR2 sequences are SQVTM and ANQGSEA.

This chain connects TRBV7-8 to TRBJ2-3; perhaps TRBD2 as D (7 bases). This CDR3 spans 16 amino acids. Germline V lookup: CDR1 SGHVS, CDR2 FQNEAQ. The V and J ends lost 5 bases and 2 bases respectively, with 17 bases between them. The CDR3 loop reads CASSPQMGGATDTQYF. DNA of the CDR3: TGTGCCAGCAGCCCGCAAATGGGGGGGGCCACAGATACGCAGTATTTT.

This clone was seen only once. The V gene is TRBV2, the J gene TRBJ1-2, with D unclear. This CDR3 region has 14 residues. From germline, CDR1 is SNHLY and CDR2 FYNNEI. V lost 5 bases, J lost 8 bases, and 18 bases lay in between. For the CDR3, the DNA is TGTGCCAGCAGTCCTATGTTGACTGGGGTGGGCTACACCTTC. It encodes CASSPMLTGVGYTF. The full variable domain, its missing parts supplied by reference TRBV2 and TRBJ1-2, is EPEVTQTPSHQVTQMGQEVILRCVPISNHLYFYWYRQILGQKVEFLVSFYNNEISEKSEIFDDQFSVERPDGSNFTLKIRSTKLEDSAMYFCASSPMLTGVGYTFGSGTRLTVV.

The chain joins TRBV6-6 to TRBJ2-3, with 7 bases identical to TRBD2. CDR3 length: 14 amino acids. Germline V CDR1 and CDR2: MNHNY, SVGAGI (reference sequence). The V and J ends lost 2 bases and 8 bases, in that order; junction bases with no gene match: 7. CDR3 nucleotide sequence: TGTGCCAGCAGTTACGAAACTAGCGTTGGTACGCAGTATTTT. Protein: CASSYETSVGTQYF.

J is TRBJ2-1 and V is TRBV7-6; 7 bases are shared with TRBD1. The CDR3 is made up of 15 amino acids. Germline V lookup: CDR1 SGHVS, CDR2 FNYEAQ. V lost 4 bases to trimming and J lost 6 bases; unmatched junction nucleotides: 9. CDR3 in amino acids: CASSSRQGSGNEQFF. CDR3 in DNA: TGTGCCAGCAGCTCTCGACAGGGTTCGGGCAATGAGCAGTTCTTC.

V usage is TRBV5-6 and J usage is TRBJ2-4; 7 bases agree with TRBD2. Germline V gives CDR1 SGHDT, CDR2 YYEEEE. The CDR3 length is 17 residues. Germline trimming cut 2 bases from V and 0 bases from J; bases unmatched to any gene: 8. The CDR3 DNA follows: TGTGCCAGCAGCTTAACTAGCGTCCGACTAGCCAAAAACATTCAGTACTTC. This encodes CASSLTSVRLAKNIQYF.

The rearrangement links TRBV5-1 to TRBJ1-4, with TRBD1 as a possible D gene (5 bases). Germline loops: CDR1 SGHRS, CDR2 YFSETQ. Trimming took off 0 bases at V and 8 bases at J, with 14 bases between the two ends. This CDR3 is built from 15 residues. The DNA for the CDR3 is TGCGCCAGCAGCTTGGGACAGTGGGGAAAGGAAAAACTGTTTTTT. Amino acids: CASSLGQWGKEKLFF.

This clone was found many times. The same CDR3 also results from other DNA sequences found in this sample. The gene calls are TRBV20-1 and TRBJ1-2; D is uncertain. This CDR3 is 11 amino acids long. Germline loops: CDR1 DFQATT, CDR2 SNEGSKA (reference sequence). V lost 4 bases and J lost 5, with 8 bases in between. CDR3 in amino acids: CSATTGYGYTF. In DNA, the CDR3 is TGCAGTGCTACCACGGGGTATGGCTACACCTTC.

The chain links TRBV9 to TRBJ2-3, with 7 bases lining up with TRBD2. Germline CDR1 reads SGDLS; CDR2 reads YYNGEE. V lost 3 bases and J lost 0; bases outside the gene matches: 4. This CDR3 contains 15 residues. The CDR3 sequence: CASSATSASTDTQYF. The CDR3 bases are TGTGCCAGCAGCGCCACTAGCGCTAGCACAGATACGCAGTATTTT.

This clone was seen a single time. V usage is TRBV27 and J usage is TRBJ2-5, with 8 bases identical to TRBD1. The end of the DNA aligns better with TRBJ2-7, so the J call may be wrong. Germline V lookup: CDR1 MNHEY, CDR2 SMNVEV (reference sequence). The CDR3 length is 14 residues. CDR3 in amino acids: CASSRSGGFNEQYF. The CDR3, as DNA: TGTGCCAGCAGTCGTTCAGGGGGCTTTAACGAGCAGTACTTC.

J is TRBJ2-1 and V is TRBV9; perhaps TRBD2 as D (5 bases). The V gene's germline CDR1 is SGDLS and CDR2 YYNGEE. The CDR3 spans 15 residues. V shed 3 bases and J shed 0 bases, with 10 bases lying between them. CDR3 loop: CASSERLSSYNEQFF. DNA of the CDR3: TGTGCCAGCAGCGAGCGGCTTAGCTCCTACAATGAGCAGTTCTTC.

The rearrangement uses TRBV2 and TRBJ1-1, with unresolved D. Germline V CDR1 and CDR2: SNHLY, FYNNEI. Trimming stripped 4 bases from V and 2 bases from J, with 20 bases between. This CDR3 is built from 17 residues. CDR3 sequence reads: CASSVIRLGYYNTEAFF. For the CDR3, the DNA is TGTGCCAGCAGTGTGATTCGGTTAGGTTATTATAACACTGAAGCTTTCTTT.

The chain links TRBV6-4 to TRBJ2-1; 8 nucleotides align to TRBD1. The germline V gene encodes CDR1 MRHNA and CDR2 SNTAGT. The V gene end was trimmed by 3 bases and the J gene end by 0 bases; junction bases not matched to a gene: 1. The CDR3 is 15 residues long. CDR3 DNA sequence: TGTGCCAGCAGTGAAGGACAGGGCTCCTACAATGAGCAGTTCTTC. Protein: CASSEGQGSYNEQFF.

This chain uses TRBV28 with TRBJ2-4; tentative D call: TRBD1 (5 bases). V was shortened by 2 bases and J by 2 bases, with 13 bases between the two germline ends. The germline V gene has CDR1 MDHEN and CDR2 SYDVKM. This CDR3 is 16 amino acids long. The DNA of the CDR3 is TGTGCCAGCAGTTTAGTGACGAAGGGGCCCAAAAACATTCAGTACTTC. It is translated as CASSLVTKGPKNIQYF. Complete variable domain (other parts from reference TRBV28 and TRBJ2-4): DVKVTQSSRYLVKRTGEKVFLECVQDMDHENMFWYRQDPGLGLRLIYFSYDVKMKEKGDIPEGYSVSREKKERFSLILESASTNQTSMYLCASSLVTKGPKNIQYFGAGTRLSVL.

This chain uses TRBV7-9 with TRBJ1-5, with D possibly TRBD1 on 5 matching bases. V lost 1 base to trimming and J lost 0 bases, with 16 bases between them. Germline V gives CDR1 SEHNR, CDR2 FQNEAQ (reference sequence). The CDR3 spans 18 residues. The CDR3 reads CASSLGGWSSDSNQPQHF. The CDR3 DNA sequence: TGTGCCAGCAGCTTAGGGGGCTGGTCGTCCGATAGCAATCAGCCCCAGCATTTT.

This chain uses TRBV6-5 with TRBJ1-1; 9 bases line up with TRBD1. J lost 1 base, V lost 4 bases, and 1 base had no gene match. Germline V gene sequence: CDR1 MNHEY, CDR2 SVGAGI. The length of the CDR3 is 14 residues. The CDR3 loop is CASSLGQGNTEAFF. DNA of the CDR3: TGTGCCAGCAGTTTGGGACAGGGGAACACTGAAGCTTTCTTT.